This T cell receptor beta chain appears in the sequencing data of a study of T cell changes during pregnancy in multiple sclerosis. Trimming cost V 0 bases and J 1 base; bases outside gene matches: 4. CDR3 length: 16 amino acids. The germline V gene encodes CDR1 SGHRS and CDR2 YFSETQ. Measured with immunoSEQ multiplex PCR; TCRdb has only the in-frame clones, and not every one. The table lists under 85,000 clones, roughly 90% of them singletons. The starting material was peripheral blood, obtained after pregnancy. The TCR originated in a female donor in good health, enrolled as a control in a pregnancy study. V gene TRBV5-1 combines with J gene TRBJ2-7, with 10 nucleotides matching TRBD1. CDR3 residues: CASSLAGTGVSYEQYF. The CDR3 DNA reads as TGCGCCAGCAGCTTGGCCGGGACAGGGGTTTCCTACGAGCAGTACTTC.